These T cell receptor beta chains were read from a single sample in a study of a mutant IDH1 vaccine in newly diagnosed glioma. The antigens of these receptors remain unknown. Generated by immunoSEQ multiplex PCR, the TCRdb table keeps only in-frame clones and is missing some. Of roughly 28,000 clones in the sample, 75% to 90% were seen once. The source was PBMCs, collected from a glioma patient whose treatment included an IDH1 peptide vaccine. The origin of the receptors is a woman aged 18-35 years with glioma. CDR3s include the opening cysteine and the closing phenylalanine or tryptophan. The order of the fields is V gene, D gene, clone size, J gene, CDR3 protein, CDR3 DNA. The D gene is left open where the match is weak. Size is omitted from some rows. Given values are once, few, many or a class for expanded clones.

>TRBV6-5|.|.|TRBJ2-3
CASKQGLGTDTQYF
TGTGCCAGCAAGCAGGGCTTGGGCACAGATACGCAGTATTTT
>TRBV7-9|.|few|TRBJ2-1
CASSFPNEQFF
TGTGCCAGCAGCTTCCCCAATGAGCAGTTCTTC
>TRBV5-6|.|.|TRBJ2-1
CASSLAGAEQFF
TGTGCCAGCAGCTTGGCCGGAGCCGAGCAGTTCTTC
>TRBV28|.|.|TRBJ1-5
CASSLFLRPFNQPQHF
TGTGCCAGCAGTTTATTTCTTCGGCCCTTCAATCAGCCCCAGCATTTT
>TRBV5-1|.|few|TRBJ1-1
CASSPQVYTEAFF
TGCGCCAGCAGCCCACAGGTCTACACTGAAGCTTTCTTT
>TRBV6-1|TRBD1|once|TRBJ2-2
CASRAGTANTGELFF
TGTGCCAGCAGAGCCGGGACAGCTAACACCGGGGAGCTGTTTTTT
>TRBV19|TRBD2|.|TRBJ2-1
CASSIEGGSAYNEQFF
TGTGCCAGTAGTATAGAGGGCGGGAGTGCCTACAATGAGCAGTTCTTC
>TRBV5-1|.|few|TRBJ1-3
CASSSSGSSGNTIYF
TGCGCCAGCAGTTCATCAGGCTCCTCTGGAAACACCATATATTTT
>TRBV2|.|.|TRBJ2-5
CASSVKIWGAGTQYF
TGTGCCAGCAGTGTTAAAATATGGGGGGCAGGGACCCAGTACTTC
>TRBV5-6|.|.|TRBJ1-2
CASTLGSGGHGYTF
TGTGCCAGCACCCTGGGGTCTGGGGGCCATGGCTACACCTTC
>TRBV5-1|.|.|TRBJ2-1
CASSFASGYNEQFF
TGCGCCAGCAGCTTCGCCAGCGGGTACAATGAGCAGTTCTTC
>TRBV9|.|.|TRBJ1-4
CASSVEGGKLFF
TGTGCCAGCAGCGTAGAGGGAGGGAAACTGTTTTTT
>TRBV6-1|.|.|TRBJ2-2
CASSTTLDTGELFF
TGTGCCAGCAGTACGACGTTAGACACCGGGGAGCTGTTTTTT
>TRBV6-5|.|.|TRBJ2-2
CASSQGSTGELFF
TGTGCCAGCAGCCAAGGTTCTACCGGGGAGCTGTTTTTT
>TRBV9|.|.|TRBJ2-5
CASSERGTAQETQYF
TGTGCCAGCAGCGAGCGGGGGACAGCACAAGAGACCCAGTACTTC
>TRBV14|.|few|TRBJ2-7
CASSQELGSYEQYF
TGTGCCAGCAGCCAAGAGTTAGGCAGCTACGAGCAGTACTTC
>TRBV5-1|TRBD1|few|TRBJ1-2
CASSLASGGNYGYTF
TGCGCCAGCAGCTTGGCATCAGGGGGCAACTATGGCTACACCTTC
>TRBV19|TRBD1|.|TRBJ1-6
CASSHPGQGSLALHF
TGTGCCAGTAGCCATCCGGGACAGGGCAGTTTGGCCCTCCACTTT
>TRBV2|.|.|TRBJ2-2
CASSEGVATITGELFF
TGTGCCAGCAGTGAAGGGGTAGCTACAATCACCGGGGAGCTGTTTTTT
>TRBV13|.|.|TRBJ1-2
CASSLSPDAGYTF
TGTGCCAGCAGCTTATCACCGGACGCCGGCTACACCTTC
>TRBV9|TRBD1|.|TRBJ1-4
CASSVGTGQEKLFF
TGTGCCAGCAGCGTAGGGACAGGGCAAGAAAAACTGTTTTTT
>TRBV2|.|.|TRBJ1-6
CASGGMDRYNSPLHF
TGTGCCAGCGGGGGGATGGACAGATATAATTCACCCCTCCACTTT
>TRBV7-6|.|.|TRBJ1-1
CASSLRTNTEAFF
TGTGCCAGCAGCCTGAGGACGAACACTGAAGCTTTCTTT
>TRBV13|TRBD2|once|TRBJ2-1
CASSRTSTYNEQFF
TGTGCCAGCAGCCGGACTAGCACCTACAATGAGCAGTTCTTC
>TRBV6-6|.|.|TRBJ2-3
CASRITTDTQYF
TGTGCCAGCCGGATCACCACAGATACGCAGTATTTT
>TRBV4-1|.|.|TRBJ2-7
CASSQGNGHPFSYEQYF
TGCGCCAGCAGCCAAGGGAACGGGCATCCTTTCTCCTACGAGCAGTACTTC
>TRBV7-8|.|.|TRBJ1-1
CASSTGPEAFF
TGTGCCAGTTCAACAGGGCCTGAAGCTTTCTTT
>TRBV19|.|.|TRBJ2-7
CASSIGSLDEQYF
TGTGCCAGTAGTATTGGGAGTTTGGACGAGCAGTACTTC
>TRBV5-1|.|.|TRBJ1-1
CASSLEGIEAFF
TGCGCCAGCAGCTTGGAAGGGATTGAAGCTTTCTTT
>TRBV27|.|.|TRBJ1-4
CASSLSVVGGKLFF
TGTGCCAGCAGTTTAAGTGTTGTAGGGGGAAAACTGTTTTTT
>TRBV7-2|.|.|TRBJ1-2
CASSLVSEGGYTF
TGTGCCAGCAGCTTAGTTTCAGAAGGTGGCTACACCTTC
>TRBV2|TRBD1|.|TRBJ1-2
CASSTGTVGGYTF
TGTGCCAGCAGTACCGGGACAGTAGGCGGCTACACCTTC
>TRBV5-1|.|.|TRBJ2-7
CASSRDGSYEQYF
TGCGCCAGCAGCCGGGACGGATCCTACGAGCAGTACTTC